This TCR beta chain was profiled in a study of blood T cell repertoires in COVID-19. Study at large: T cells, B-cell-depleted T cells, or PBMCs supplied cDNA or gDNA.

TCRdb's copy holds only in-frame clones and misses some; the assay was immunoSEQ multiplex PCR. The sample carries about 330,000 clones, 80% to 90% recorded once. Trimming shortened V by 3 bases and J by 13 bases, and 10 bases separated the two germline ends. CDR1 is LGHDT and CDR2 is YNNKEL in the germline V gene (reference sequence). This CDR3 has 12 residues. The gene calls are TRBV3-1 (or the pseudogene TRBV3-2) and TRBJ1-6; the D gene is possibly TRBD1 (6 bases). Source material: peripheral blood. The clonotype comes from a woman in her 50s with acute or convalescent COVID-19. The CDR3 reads CASSQGARPLHF. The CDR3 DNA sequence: TGTGCCAGCAGCCAGGGGGCGCGGCCCCTCCACTTT.